The 29 T cell receptor beta chains presented below share a single source sample, sequenced in a study of monozygotic twins with cystic fibrosis. Sequencing used immunoSEQ multiplex PCR; TCRdb keeps in-frame clones, though not all of them. The table has about 9,600 clones, roughly nine tenths seen once. The source material was blood. These receptors originate from a boy under 10 years old with cystic fibrosis.

The genes are TRBV29-1 and TRBJ2-7, with 9 nucleotides matching TRBD2. The CDR3 has 14 amino acids. J was trimmed by 5 bases and V by 3 bases; bases with no gene match: 8. Germline assignment: CDR1 SQVTM and CDR2 ANQGSEA. The DNA for the CDR3 is TGCAGCGTTGAGGGAGTAGCGGGGGTGCACGAGCAGTACTTC. It encodes CSVEGVAGVHEQYF.

This clone appeared once. The chain employs TRBV7-2 and TRBJ2-1; possibly TRBD2 for D (5 bases). The CDR3 sequence is 14 residues long. Germline CDR1 is SGHTA and CDR2 is FQGNSA. Trimming took 2 bases from V and 6 from J, leaving 11 bases between them. The CDR3 DNA is TGTGCCAGCAGCTTACCCGGACTGATCAATGAGCAGTTCTTC. It yields the protein CASSLPGLINEQFF.

This clone was found once. J is TRBJ2-5 and V is TRBV7-9, with TRBD2 matching 9 bases. CDR1 is SEHNR and CDR2 is FQNEAQ in the germline V gene (reference sequence). The CDR3 runs to 15 residues. V was clipped by 3 bases and J by 5 bases; unmatched bases: 7. The CDR3 sequence: CASSFRIAGAETQYF. CDR3 DNA sequence: TGTGCCAGCAGCTTTCGTATAGCGGGGGCGGAGACCCAGTACTTC.

The chain combines TRBV5-4 with TRBJ1-2; D is unresolved. The CDR3 loop spans 12 amino acids. The germline CDR1 and CDR2 sequences are SGHNT and YYREEE (reference sequence). Trimming took 1 base from V and 4 from J, leaving 5 bases between them. CDR3 loop: CASSLTTYGYTF. The CDR3 DNA follows: TGTGCCAGCAGCTTGACGACCTATGGCTACACCTTC.

This chain joins TRBV27 and TRBJ2-7; D ambiguous. Trimming stripped 7 bases from V and 0 bases from J, with 13 bases between. Germline V gene data show CDR1 as MNHEY and CDR2 as SMNVEV (reference sequence). The CDR3 covers 14 residues. The CDR3 is CASKSIPPSYEQYF. The CDR3 coding sequence is TGTGCCAGCAAGTCTATTCCCCCCTCCTACGAGCAGTACTTC.

This chain connects TRBV11-3 to TRBJ2-5, with TRBD2 as a possible D gene (5 bases). The V gene lost 6 bases and the J gene lost 0 bases, with 8 bases spanning the gap. CDR1 is SGHNT and CDR2 is YENEEA in the germline V gene. The CDR3 length is 13 residues. The CDR3 nucleotides are TGTGCCAGCAGTCTAGCAGACCAAGAGACCCAGTACTTC. This sequence encodes CASSLADQETQYF.

The chain joins TRBV5-4 to TRBJ2-7, with TRBD1 identical over 9 bases. The J segment lost 1 base and the V segment lost 0 bases, leaving 5 bases of the junction unmatched. Germline values: CDR1 SGHNT, CDR2 YYREEE (reference sequence). CDR3 length: 16 residues. DNA for the CDR3: TGTGCCAGCAGCTTGGGTGGGACAGGGAATTCCTACGAGCAGTACTTC. This codes for CASSLGGTGNSYEQYF.

V and J are TRBV6-5 and TRBJ2-3; tentative D call: TRBD1 (6 bases). The V end lost 6 bases, the J end lost 0 bases, and 13 bases lay between the germline ends. Germline CDR1 is MNHEY and CDR2 is SVGAGI. The CDR3 runs to 15 residues. CDR3 nucleotides: TGTGCCAGCAGAGGTTGGGACAAAAGCACAGATACGCAGTATTTT. It translates to CASRGWDKSTDTQYF.

V usage is TRBV6-4 and J usage is TRBJ2-3; TRBD2 might be the D (6 bases). The CDR3 length is 14 residues. Germline values: CDR1 MRHNA, CDR2 SNTAGT. V dropped 5 bases and J dropped 1 base, with 10 bases sitting between them. In DNA form, the CDR3 reads TGTGCCAGCAGTCGCGGGGCCGGCACAGATACGCAGTATTTT. Residues: CASSRGAGTDTQYF.

The V call is TRBV5-4, the J call TRBJ2-5; 7 positions match TRBD1. Unmatched junction bases numbered 9, after V lost 4 bases and J lost 0 bases. CDR3 length: 16 residues. Per the germline V gene, CDR1 is SGHNT and CDR2 is YYREEE (reference sequence). The CDR3 DNA reads as TGTGCCAGCAGCCCAGGGACAGCTCTTTACCAAGAGACCCAGTACTTC. Translation gives CASSPGTALYQETQYF.

V and J are TRBV7-9 and TRBJ1-4; D is ambiguous. The CDR3 totals 14 residues. V was clipped by 6 bases and J by 5 bases, with 13 bases between them. The germline CDR1 and CDR2 sequences are SEHNR and FQNEAQ (reference sequence). This chain's CDR3 is CASRPQAQNEKLFF. CDR3 DNA sequence: TGTGCCAGCAGACCTCAGGCGCAGAATGAAAAACTGTTTTTT.

J is TRBJ2-5 and V is TRBV4-3, with 9 bases that match TRBD1. This CDR3 comprises 15 residues. The germline V gene has CDR1 LGHNA and CDR2 YSLEER. The J segment lost 4 bases and the V segment lost 4 bases, leaving 7 bases of the junction unmatched. The CDR3 sequence: CASSPNHRGRETQYF. CDR3 nucleotide sequence: TGCGCCAGCAGCCCAAACCACAGGGGGCGAGAGACCCAGTACTTC.

The V and J genes are TRBV2 and TRBJ2-7; tentative D call: TRBD2 (5 bases). V gave up 6 bases and J gave up 2 bases, with 11 bases separating them. Germline lookup yields CDR1 SNHLY and CDR2 FYNNEI. This CDR3 is 13 amino acids long. DNA of the CDR3: TGTGCCAGCAGCGGAGGACCAGCCTACGAGCAGTACGTC. It codes for CASSGGPAYEQYV.

This chain uses TRBV5-4 with TRBJ1-2; D might be TRBD1 (5 bases). The V and J ends lost 5 bases and 2 bases respectively, with 25 bases between them. Germline assignment: CDR1 SGHNT and CDR2 YYREEE (reference sequence). This CDR3 is 18 amino acids long. This CDR3 reads CASRQKGRAGGPNYGYTF. Here the CDR3 DNA reads TGTGCCAGCAGACAAAAGGGGAGAGCGGGCGGGCCGAACTATGGCTACACCTTC.

The chain recombines TRBV4-1 with TRBJ1-3; a possible D gene is TRBD1 (5 bases). This CDR3 region has 15 residues. With 3 bases removed from V and 0 bases from J, the gap between germline ends came to 9 bases. From germline, CDR1 is MGHRA and CDR2 YSYEKL. This chain's CDR3 is CASSHDRSSGNTIYF. The CDR3 DNA is TGCGCCAGCAGCCATGACAGAAGCTCTGGAAACACCATATATTTT.

The chain combines TRBV4-2 with TRBJ2-1; maybe TRBD2 (6 bases). The CDR3 runs to 14 residues. From germline, CDR1 is LGHNA and CDR2 YNFKEQ. Trimming took off 4 bases at V and 6 bases at J, with 13 bases between the two ends. The CDR3 is CASSRGGSINEQFF. The DNA for the CDR3 is TGTGCCAGCAGCCGGGGAGGATCGATCAATGAGCAGTTCTTC.

V is TRBV10-3 and J is TRBJ2-1; D not resolved. The CDR3 runs 12 residues. V was clipped by 10 bases and J by 3 bases, with 10 bases between them. Germline lookup yields CDR1 ENHRY and CDR2 SYGVKD. The CDR3 is CATGRDYNEQFF. DNA of the CDR3: TGTGCCACCGGCCGAGACTACAATGAGCAGTTCTTC.

The chain links TRBV6-6 to TRBJ2-7; D gene ambiguous. CDR1 is MNHNY and CDR2 is SVGAGI in the germline V gene (reference sequence). The CDR3 spans 11 residues. The V end was cut by 7 bases, the J end by 6 bases, with 10 bases between. The CDR3 sequence: CASTEYGEQYV. As DNA, the CDR3 is TGTGCCAGCACCGAGTACGGCGAGCAGTACGTC.

The gene calls are TRBV6-5 and TRBJ1-1; D unclear. The V gene's germline CDR1 is MNHEY and CDR2 SVGAGI. The CDR3 spans 16 residues. Trimming cost V 2 bases and J 3 bases, with 16 bases left between them. In DNA, the CDR3 is TGTGCCAGCAGTTACGTCTGGGGTGGAGAATACACTGAAGCTTTCTTT. Protein product: CASSYVWGGEYTEAFF.

The rearrangement uses TRBV5-4 and TRBJ2-3, with D possibly called TRBD1 or TRBD2 (5 bases each). The V gene lost 0 bases and the J gene lost 3 bases, with 14 bases spanning the gap. This CDR3 has 16 residues. Germline values: CDR1 SGHNT, CDR2 YYREEE (reference sequence). The CDR3 here is CASSLAGARRTDTQYF. The DNA for the CDR3 is TGTGCCAGCAGCTTGGCCGGGGCTAGACGGACAGATACGCAGTATTTT. The whole variable domain, remainder taken from reference TRBV5-4 and TRBJ2-3, is ETGVTQSPTHLIKTRGQQVTLRCSSQSGHNTVSWYQQALGQGPQFIFQYYREEENGRGNFPPRFSGLQFPNYSSELNVNALELDDSALYLCASSLAGARRTDTQYFGPGTRLTVL.

V usage is TRBV11-3 and J usage is TRBJ2-7, with D possibly being TRBD1 or TRBD2 (6 bases each). Per germline, CDR1 SGHNT and CDR2 YENEEA. Trimming took 2 bases from V and 1 from J, leaving 9 bases between them. This CDR3 is built from 14 residues. CDR3 residues: CASSLRGGSYEQYV. CDR3 coding DNA: TGTGCCAGCAGCTTACGAGGGGGGTCCTACGAGCAGTACGTC.

The V call is TRBV5-4, the J call TRBJ2-1, with TRBD1 matching 7 bases. The junction had 7 bases not matched to a gene; V was cut back by 4 bases and J by 6 bases. CDR3 length equals 14 residues. The V gene's germline CDR1 is SGHNT and CDR2 YYREEE (reference sequence). CDR3 in amino acids: CASSQPGQSNEQFF. CDR3 in DNA: TGTGCCAGCAGCCAGCCGGGACAGTCCAATGAGCAGTTCTTC. The full variable domain, its missing parts supplied by reference TRBV5-4 and TRBJ2-1, is ETGVTQSPTHLIKTRGQQVTLRCSSQSGHNTVSWYQQALGQGPQFIFQYYREEENGRGNFPPRFSGLQFPNYSSELNVNALELDDSALYLCASSQPGQSNEQFFGPGTRLTVL.

The rearrangement uses TRBV5-6 and TRBJ1-3; no firm D call. CDR1 and CDR2 from the germline V gene are SGHDT and YYEEEE. V lost 4 bases and J 0 bases, leaving 17 bases between the germline ends. The CDR3 is 17 residues long. The CDR3 DNA is TGTGCCAGCAGCCCCAGGCGGGATTTAATCTCTGGAAACACCATATATTTT. Amino acid sequence: CASSPRRDLISGNTIYF.

This clone was picked up a small number of times. The rearrangement uses TRBV5-1 and TRBJ1-1; D remains unclear. Germline-derived CDR1 and CDR2 are SGHRS and YFSETQ. The CDR3 extends over 13 amino acids. V was pared by 0 bases and J by 0 bases, with 3 bases between. CDR3 amino acids: CASSLEMNTEAFF. The DNA for the CDR3 is TGCGCCAGCAGCTTGGAAATGAACACTGAAGCTTTCTTT.

This chain joins TRBV25-1 and TRBJ1-3, with TRBD1 as a possible D gene (5 bases). Trimming took off 2 bases at V and 3 bases at J, with 11 bases between the two ends. CDR1 and CDR2 (germline): MGHDK, SYGVNS. The CDR3 loop spans 15 amino acids. This CDR3 is CASSEGWGRGNTIYF. The CDR3 DNA reads as TGTGCCAGCAGTGAAGGATGGGGCCGTGGAAACACCATATATTTT.

V usage is TRBV4-3 and J usage is TRBJ1-2; D gene unclear. CDR3 length: 16 residues. The germline V gene has CDR1 LGHNA and CDR2 YSLEER. V lost 1 base and J 1 base, leaving 13 bases between the germline ends. CDR3 sequence: CASSQAPGELNYGYTF. CDR3 in DNA: TGCGCCAGCAGCCAAGCTCCAGGCGAACTTAACTATGGCTACACCTTC.

The J gene is TRBJ1-6, the V gene TRBV15, with D perhaps matching TRBD1 (6 bases). There are 16 residues in the CDR3. From germline, CDR1 is LNHNV and CDR2 YYDKDF (reference sequence). The V end was cut by 0 bases, the J end by 9 bases, with 15 bases between. CDR3 loop: CATSRDGGDTGSPLHF. CDR3 bases: TGTGCCACCAGCAGAGATGGCGGGGACACTGGTTCACCCCTCCACTTT.

The rearrangement links TRBV29-1 to TRBJ1-1; D not certain. The CDR3 totals 11 residues. With 4 bases removed from V and 6 bases from J, the gap between germline ends came to 9 bases. Germline-derived CDR1 and CDR2 are SQVTM and ANQGSEA. The CDR3 region has the DNA TGCAGCGTTGTAACGTGGGCTGAAGCTTTCTTT. Translated: CSVVTWAEAFF.

This chain links TRBV7-9 with TRBJ2-4; 8 bases align to TRBD1. The CDR3 has 15 residues. Per the germline V gene, CDR1 is SEHNR and CDR2 is FQNEAQ (reference sequence). V gave up 6 bases and J gave up 0 bases; unmatched junction bases: 4. The DNA for the CDR3 is TGTGCCAGCAGTCATGGACAGGGAGCCAAAAACATTCAGTACTTC. Translating it yields CASSHGQGAKNIQYF.